The rows below give T cell receptor beta chains drawn from one sample of a study of blood T cell repertoires in COVID-19. Only in-frame clones appear in the TCRdb table, and some are missing; sequencing was by immunoSEQ multiplex PCR. The sample holds roughly 89,000 clones, approximately 80% seen once. The sample taken for sequencing was peripheral blood. The receptors here all came from a woman between 65 and 79 years old with acute or convalescent COVID-19. Both conserved end residues are part of each CDR3. Fields, in order: J gene, clone size, V gene, D gene, CDR3 DNA, CDR3 protein. A D gene is named only where the DNA matches it firmly. Rows give clone size only sometimes, using once, few, many, or a class for an expanded clone.

>TRBJ2-5|.|TRBV7-6|TRBD1
TGTGCCAGCAGCGTCGGGACAGGGATTTCGATGGAGACCCAGTACTTC
CASSVGTGISMETQYF
>TRBJ2-3|.|TRBV5-6|TRBD1
TGTGCCAGCAGCTTACAGGGGACAGATACGCAGTATTTT
CASSLQGTDTQYF
>TRBJ2-1|once|TRBV2|TRBD2
TGTGCCAGCAGTGAACCACTAGCGGAGCAGTTCTTC
CASSEPLAEQFF
>TRBJ2-3|.|TRBV30|.
TGTGCCTGGAGTGTTGCGGGGCGACAAAATACGCAGTATTTT
CAWSVAGRQNTQYF
>TRBJ1-2|.|TRBV29-1|.
TGCAGCGTGGCGACAGCTAACTATGGCTACACCTTC
CSVATANYGYTF
>TRBJ2-2|.|TRBV7-3|.
TGTGCCAGCAGCTTAATACCAGGGCACACCGGGGAGCTGTTTTTT
CASSLIPGHTGELFF
>TRBJ2-3|.|TRBV2|.
TGTGCCAGCAGTACCGGCGGGCTGGGAACAGATACGCAGTATTTT
CASSTGGLGTDTQYF
>TRBJ2-5|.|TRBV15|TRBD1
TGTGCCACCAGCACCGGGACAGGGGAGACCCAGTACTTC
CATSTGTGETQYF
>TRBJ1-4|.|TRBV30|.
TGTGCCTGGAGTGGGGGCGGGACCGCAACTAATGAAAAACTGTTTTTT
CAWSGGGTATNEKLFF
>TRBJ1-4|.|TRBV12-3/TRBV12-4|.
TGTGCCAGCAGTTTGGGGGCATGGGAAAAACTGTTTTTT
CASSLGAWEKLFF
>TRBJ1-4|.|TRBV2|TRBD1
TGTGCCAGCAGCCGGACAGGGAAAAAACTGTTTTTT
CASSRTGKKLFF
>TRBJ2-7|.|TRBV7-8|TRBD1
TGTGCCAGCAGCATTAGGGGACAGGGGGTGCACGAGCAGTACTTC
CASSIRGQGVHEQYF
>TRBJ2-7|.|TRBV28|TRBD2
TGTGCCAGCAGTTTCGGGGGGGCCTCCTACGAGCAGTACTTC
CASSFGGASYEQYF
>TRBJ1-1|.|TRBV19|TRBD1
TGTGCCAGTAGTATACAGGGGGCGAACACTGAAGCTTTCTTT
CASSIQGANTEAFF
>TRBJ2-7|.|TRBV7-8|TRBD2
TGTGCCAGCAGGAGCGGGGGGGCCTACGAGCAGTACTTC
CASRSGGAYEQYF
>TRBJ2-5|.|TRBV5-1|.
TGCGCCAGCAACAAGGGGAGCGGGGAGACCCAGTACTTC
CASNKGSGETQYF
>TRBJ1-2|.|TRBV4-3|TRBD1
TGCGCCAGCAGCCAAATGGGGACAGGAGCGATTAACTATGGCTACACCTTC
CASSQMGTGAINYGYTF
>TRBJ2-3|.|TRBV5-1|TRBD2
TGCGCCAGCAGAGGGACTAGCGGGGGCCGCAGCACAGATACGCAGTATTTT
CASRGTSGGRSTDTQYF
>TRBJ1-2|.|TRBV9|.
TGTGCCAGCAGCGTAGATCCGGGGAAGGCGGGTGGCTACACCTTC
CASSVDPGKAGGYTF
>TRBJ2-7|.|TRBV30|.
TGTGCCTGGAGCCAAATCCCCAGGGCCTCCGGGTACGAGCAGTACTTC
CAWSQIPRASGYEQYF
>TRBJ2-5|.|TRBV21-1|.
TGTGCCAGCAGCCGCCGACTAGCGCAAGAGACCCAGTACTTC
CASSRRLAQETQYF
>TRBJ1-2|.|TRBV4-3|.
TGCGCCAGCAGCCAAGGCGGCGGCTACTATGGCTACACCTTC
CASSQGGGYYGYTF
>TRBJ2-5|.|TRBV6-5|.
TGTGCCAGCAGTATTGATACCACCAGAGAGACCCAGTACTTC
CASSIDTTRETQYF
>TRBJ1-1|.|TRBV7-2|.
TGTGCCAGCAGCCGCTACAGGGTACAACGGAACACTGAAGCTTTCTTT
CASSRYRVQRNTEAFF
>TRBJ1-2|.|TRBV6-6|.
TGTGCCAGCAGTTACCTCACAGGGAGTCTGGGCTACACCTTC
CASSYLTGSLGYTF
>TRBJ2-1|once|TRBV4-3|TRBD1
TGCGCCAGCAGCCAAAGAGTAGCCCCAGGGGGTCTTTACAATGAGCAGTTCTTC
CASSQRVAPGGLYNEQFF
>TRBJ2-2|.|TRBV30|TRBD1
TGTGCCTGGAGTAGCTCGAAGACAGGGTTGATGACCGGGGAGCTGTTTTTT
CAWSSSKTGLMTGELFF
>TRBJ1-5|once|TRBV19|.
TGTGCCAGTAGTATAGATATCACAGGCAATCAGCCCCAGCATTTT
CASSIDITGNQPQHF
>TRBJ2-1|.|TRBV19|.
TGTGCCAGTAGTACTAGACTAGTACCCTACAATGAGCAGTTCTTC
CASSTRLVPYNEQFF
>TRBJ2-1|.|TRBV9|TRBD2
TGTGCCAGCAGCGAGGGCGGGGGTCTCTACAATGAGCAGTTCTTC
CASSEGGGLYNEQFF
>TRBJ1-5|.|TRBV12-3/TRBV12-4|.
TGTGCCAGCACGTATAGCAATCAGCCCCAGCATTTT
CASTYSNQPQHF
>TRBJ2-2|.|TRBV9|TRBD2
TGTGCCAGCAGCGTCGGACTAGCGGGGGCCGCCGGGGAGCTGTTTTTT
CASSVGLAGAAGELFF
>TRBJ1-2|.|TRBV7-6|TRBD1
TGTGCCAGCAGCCCGGGACAGGGAAACTATGGCTACACCTTC
CASSPGQGNYGYTF
>TRBJ1-1|few|TRBV5-4|.
TGTGCCAGCAGCTCGTCTCACACCGCCCGGGGATTAGGCACTGAAGCTTTCTTT
CASSSSHTARGLGTEAFF
>TRBJ2-1|.|TRBV9|TRBD1
TGTGCCAGCAGCCCCCGGGACAGGGGGTACAATGAGCAGTTCTTC
CASSPRDRGYNEQFF
>TRBJ2-1|.|TRBV6-5|TRBD2
TGTGCCAGCATGAGGGGAGGGCACAATGAGCAGTTCTTC
CASMRGGHNEQFF
>TRBJ1-6|.|TRBV6-6|.
TGTGCCAGCAGTCCGGGAAATTCACCCCTCCACTTT
CASSPGNSPLHF
>TRBJ1-3|.|TRBV6-5|TRBD1
TGTGCCAGCGAACGGACAGGGGGTTCTGGAAACACCATATATTTT
CASERTGGSGNTIYF
>TRBJ1-5|.|TRBV7-9|TRBD1
TGTGCCAGCAGCAGGGGGCAGAATCAGCCCCAGCATTTT
CASSRGQNQPQHF
>TRBJ2-3|.|TRBV10-3|TRBD2
TGTGCCATCAGTGCTACTAGCGGGAGCGTCGATACGCAGTATTTT
CAISATSGSVDTQYF
>TRBJ1-1|.|TRBV10-3|.
TGTGCCATCACAAGGTTGGACAGGAACACTGAAGCTTTCTTT
CAITRLDRNTEAFF
>TRBJ2-1|many|TRBV29-1|TRBD2
TGCAGCGCCCTACTAGCGGGGGGCGGGGAGCAGTTCTTC
CSALLAGGGEQFF
>TRBJ2-1|.|TRBV7-2|TRBD1
TGTGCCAGCAGCTATCAACAGGGGGCGATGAATGAGCAGTTCTTC
CASSYQQGAMNEQFF
>TRBJ1-1|once|TRBV6-7|.
TGTGCCAGCAGTTACTCGCCAGGGGACACTGAAGCTTTCTTT
CASSYSPGDTEAFF